A selection of T cell receptor beta chains follows, all from one sample in a study of human T cells and chemical hapten exposure. Using its own MiXCR run on the RACE reads, TCRdb lists one record per CDR3 protein. The data hold more than 95,000 distinct CDR3 sequences, with 9.5% to 13% observed a single time. The input for sequencing was whole blood, taken in connection with sensitization to the hapten diphenylcyclopropenone (DPC). Receptors were obtained from a woman aged 45-59 years with alopecia areata. Some clones in this sample may be carry-over from other donors' samples. The CDR3 runs from the conserved cysteine through the conserved F or W. Fields, in order: V gene, clone size, J gene, D gene, CDR3 protein, CDR3 DNA. The D gene is left open where the match is weak. Some rows mark clone size as missing; the rest say once, few, many or name a class of expanded clone.

TRBV6-5	-	TRBJ1-5	-	CASSPTGEGNQPQHF	TGTGCCAGCAGTCCGACAGGCGAGGGCAATCAGCCCCAGCATTTT
TRBV6-1	many	TRBJ2-7	-	CASSERGHEQYF	TGTGCCAGCAGTGAACGGGGCCACGAGCAGTACTTC
TRBV29-1	-	TRBJ1-5	-	CSVVGEGFGNQPQHF	TGCAGCGTTGTCGGTGAGGGATTCGGCAATCAGCCCCAGCATTTT
TRBV6-6	many	TRBJ2-1	-	CASSYLATGRGNEQFF	TGTGCCAGCAGTTACCTAGCGACAGGAAGAGGCAATGAGCAGTTCTTC
TRBV6-2/TRBV6-3	many	TRBJ1-6	-	CASSYSSSPLHF	TGTGCCAGCAGTTACTCGAGTTCACCCCTCCACTTT
TRBV24-1	few	TRBJ1-5	-	CATSDLGQPQHF	TGTGCCACCAGTGATTTGGGACAGCCCCAGCATTTT
TRBV10-2	-	TRBJ1-2	-	CASSAWQGMEGYTF	TGCGCCAGCAGTGCATGGCAGGGCATGGAGGGCTACACCTTC
TRBV28	few	TRBJ2-6	-	CASSFGASGANVLTF	TGTGCCAGCAGTTTTGGGGCCTCTGGGGCCAACGTCCTGACTTTC
TRBV28	few	TRBJ2-2	-	CASRRYTGELFF	TGTGCCAGCAGAAGATACACCGGGGAGCTGTTTTTT
TRBV18	few	TRBJ1-1	-	CASSLDRPRESTEAFF	TGTGCCAGCTCGCTCGACAGGCCCCGAGAGAGCACTGAAGCTTTCTTT
TRBV20-1	many	TRBJ1-4	-	CSARQTDTLSEKLFF	TGCAGTGCTAGACAAACTGACACTTTATCTGAAAAACTGTTTTTT
TRBV7-2	many	TRBJ2-1	TRBD2	CASSPRTASGRNEQFF	TGTGCCAGCAGCCCCCGGACCGCTAGCGGGAGGAATGAGCAGTTCTTC
TRBV4-2	few	TRBJ2-6	-	CASSQELTVSGANVLTF	TGTGCCAGCAGCCAAGAATTGACGGTCTCTGGGGCCAACGTCCTGACTTTC
TRBV11-1	-	TRBJ2-2	-	CASSLDRAAGELFF	TGTGCCAGCAGCTTAGACAGGGCCGCCGGGGAGCTGTTTTTT
TRBV12-3/TRBV12-4	many	TRBJ1-1	-	CASSLTWTPEAFF	TGTGCCAGCAGTCTCACTTGGACACCTGAAGCTTTCTTT
TRBV6-2/TRBV6-3	-	TRBJ1-1	-	CASSFGGNTEAFF	TGTGCCAGCAGTTTTGGAGGGAACACTGAAGCTTTCTTT